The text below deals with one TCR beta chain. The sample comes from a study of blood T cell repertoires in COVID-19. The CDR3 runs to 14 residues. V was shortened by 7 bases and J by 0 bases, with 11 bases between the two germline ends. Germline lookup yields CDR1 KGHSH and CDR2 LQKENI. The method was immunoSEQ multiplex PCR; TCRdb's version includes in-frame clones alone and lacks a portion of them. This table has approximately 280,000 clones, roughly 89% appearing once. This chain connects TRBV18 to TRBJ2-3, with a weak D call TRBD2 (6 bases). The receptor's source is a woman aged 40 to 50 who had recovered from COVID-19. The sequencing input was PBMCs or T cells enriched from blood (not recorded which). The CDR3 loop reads CASCPAGSTDTQYF. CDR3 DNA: TGTGCCAGCTGCCCGGCGGGAAGCACAGATACGCAGTATTTT.